What follows describes a single T cell receptor (beta chain). Its specific antigen is unknown. No much larger clone exists at a distance of one base, and base qualities are not known. The record originates from a study of T-cell reconstitution after alpha-beta-depleted transplantation in children (TCRdb year 2016). Study-wide context: Using TCR repertoire profiling, the study quantitatively followed how T-cell immune reconstitution unfolded in children after TCRalphabeta/CD19-depleted allogeneic hematopoietic cell transplantation. What the work shows at the level of the full study, not this receptor alone: In some patients, high TCRbeta diversity at day 60 was attributed to recipient T cells and intrathymic progenitors that had survived conditioning. The apparently early alphabetaT-cell count recovery about two months after transplant was reportedly dependent on only several hundred rapidly expanded clones derived from non-depleted graft cells. Over the following months the frequencies of hyperexpanded clones went down, and after one year T-cell counts and TCRbeta diversity were mostly credited to newly produced T cells.

Taken with the paper, the label for treatment or condition translates to: allogeneic hematopoietic cell transplantation with graft depleted of TCRalphabeta T cells and CD19 B cells. The transplant recipients were children given TCRalphabeta/CD19-depleted allogeneic hematopoietic cell grafts. The library was prepared using PCR. Instrument on record: Illumina HiSeq 2500. Molecular barcoding was employed in the preparation of TCR libraries, with unique molecular identifiers being used to normalize TCRbeta repertoire quantification. Through fastp at Q25 and MiXCR, TCRdb rebuilt clones from the public reads, retaining in-frame beta chains. Identical CDR3 proteins give one entry, which carries the most common genes and DNA. Recorded for this sample are about 300,000 distinct CDR3 sequences; 10% of them occurred a single time. The ten largest clones add up to about 8% of the sample. At the junction V is shortened by 11 bases and J by 2 bases, with 11 bases in between. Per the germline V gene, SGHAT is the CDR1 and FQNNGV is the CDR2. The CDR3 starts with the cysteine, ends with the phenylalanine, and has 12 residues. Kept here is only the CDR3 DNA, which spans 36 bases and is read in frame from base 1.

The TCR originated in a boy under three years old with acute myeloid leukemia, due to receive a stem cell transplant. The chain is assembled from TRBV11-2 and TRBJ2-3; TRBD2 is perhaps the D gene, given 6 matching bases. The sample here was PBMCs, taken before TCRalphabeta/CD19-depleted stem cell transplant. The CDR3 protein is CAGGSHTDTQYF. The DNA sequence follows: TGTGCCGGGGGGTCCCACACAGATACGCAGTATTTT.